These 9 T cell receptor beta chains originate from one sample sequenced in a study of graft-versus-host responses after intestinal transplantation. These receptors have no known antigen. The protocol was immunoSEQ multiplex PCR, while the TCRdb copy is restricted to in-frame clones and leaves out a portion. The table lists 45,000 to 60,000 clones, 85% to 95% of them singletons. The specimen comprised unstimulated CD4+ T cells sorted from spleen or lymph node cells, sampled before transplant. These receptors were obtained from a human donor who was the organ donor for an intestinal transplant.

J is TRBJ2-7 and V is TRBV10-2; a possible D gene is TRBD2 (5 bases). V lost 5 bases and J 3 bases, leaving 17 bases between the germline ends. CDR3 length: 15 residues. Germline-derived CDR1 and CDR2 are WSHSY and SAAADI. CDR3 sequence (DNA): TGCGCCAGCAGTAAAGGTCCCGGACTGGACTACGAGCAGTACTTC. As protein: CASSKGPGLDYEQYF.

The gene calls are TRBV29-1 and TRBJ2-3; 10 bases map to TRBD2. V lost 4 bases, J lost 1 base, and 2 bases stayed unmatched. The germline V gene has CDR1 SQVTM and CDR2 ANQGSEA. This CDR3 has 14 amino acids. CDR3 region: CSVGLAGGTDTQYF. As DNA, the CDR3 is TGCAGCGTTGGACTAGCGGGCGGCACAGATACGCAGTATTTT.

The chain combines TRBV11-2 with TRBJ1-3; D ambiguous. V gave up 3 bases and J gave up 2 bases, with 11 bases separating them. The length of the CDR3 is 15 residues. The germline V gene has CDR1 SGHAT and CDR2 FQNNGV. The CDR3 protein is CASSLRGGTGNTIYF. DNA for the CDR3: TGTGCCAGCAGCTTGCGGGGAGGGACTGGAAACACCATATATTTT.

The genes are TRBV18 and TRBJ2-1; tentatively, D is TRBD1 (6 bases). Trimming stripped 1 base from V and 5 bases from J, with 15 bases between. The CDR3 loop spans 16 amino acids. CDR1 and CDR2 (germline): KGHSH, LQKENI. The CDR3, as DNA: TGTGCCAGCTCACCACGGATTGAGACAGGAAACAATGAGCAGTTCTTC. Translated: CASSPRIETGNNEQFF.

The rearrangement joins TRBV5-1 to TRBJ2-7, with 8 bases that match TRBD1. CDR3 size: 14 residues. With V trimmed by 0 bases and J by 3 bases, 2 bases remained unmatched. Looked up from germline, CDR1 is SGHRS and CDR2 is YFSETQ. This CDR3 is CASSLAGTGYEQYF. CDR3 nucleotides: TGCGCCAGCAGCTTGGCCGGGACAGGCTACGAGCAGTACTTC.

This rearrangement joins TRBV11-2 to TRBJ2-7, with 11 bases aligning to TRBD2. This CDR3 has 16 residues. CDR1 SGHAT and CDR2 FQNNGV come from the germline V gene. Germline trimming cut 6 bases from V and 4 bases from J; bases unmatched to any gene: 11. The CDR3 DNA is TGTGCCAGCAGTCAGAGACTAGCGGGATCCATATACGAGCAGTACTTC. Protein sequence: CASSQRLAGSIYEQYF.

This rearrangement joins TRBV19 to TRBJ2-5; 11 nucleotides agree with TRBD1. CDR1 and CDR2 from the germline V gene are LNHDA and SQIVND (reference sequence). V lost 3 bases and J lost 4; bases outside the gene matches: 1. The CDR3 loop spans 14 amino acids. The CDR3 reads CASSIGTGGETQYF. The CDR3 DNA reads TGTGCCAGTAGTATTGGGACAGGGGGAGAGACCCAGTACTTC.

This clone occurred once. This CDR3 reads CSVGGVDRLYGYTF. In nucleotides, the CDR3 is TGCAGCGTGGGGGGGGTAGACAGACTCTATGGCTACACCTTC. This chain joins TRBV29-1 and TRBJ1-2; tentative D call: TRBD1 (5 bases). The V gene's germline CDR1 is SQVTM and CDR2 ANQGSEA. This CDR3 has 14 residues. The V end lost 6 bases, the J end lost 4 bases, and 18 bases lay between the germline ends.

The CDR3 here is CASSQDTYEQYF. DNA of the CDR3: TGTGCCAGCAGCCAAGACACCTACGAGCAGTACTTC. V is TRBV14 and J is TRBJ2-7; D is undetermined. This CDR3 has 12 residues. The ends were cut back, 0 bases at V and 2 bases at J, with 2 bases in the middle. The germline V gene encodes CDR1 SGHDN and CDR2 FVKESK.